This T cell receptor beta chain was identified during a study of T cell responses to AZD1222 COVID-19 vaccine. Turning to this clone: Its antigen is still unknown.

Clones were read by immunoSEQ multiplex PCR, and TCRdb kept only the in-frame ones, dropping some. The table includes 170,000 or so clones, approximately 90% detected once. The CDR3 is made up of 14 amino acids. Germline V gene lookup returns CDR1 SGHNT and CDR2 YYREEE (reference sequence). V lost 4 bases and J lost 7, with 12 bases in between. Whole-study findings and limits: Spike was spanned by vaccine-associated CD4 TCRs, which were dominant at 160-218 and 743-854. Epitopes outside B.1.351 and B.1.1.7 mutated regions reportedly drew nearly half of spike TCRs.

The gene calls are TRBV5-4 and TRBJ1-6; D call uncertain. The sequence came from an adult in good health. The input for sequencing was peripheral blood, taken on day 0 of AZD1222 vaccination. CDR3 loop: CASSPARANSPLHF. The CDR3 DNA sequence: TGTGCCAGCAGCCCCGCCCGGGCGAATTCACCCCTCCACTTT. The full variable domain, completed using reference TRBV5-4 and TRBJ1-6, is ETGVTQSPTHLIKTRGQQVTLRCSSQSGHNTVSWYQQALGQGPQFIFQYYREEENGRGNFPPRFSGLQFPNYSSELNVNALELDDSALYLCASSPARANSPLHFGNGTRLTVT.